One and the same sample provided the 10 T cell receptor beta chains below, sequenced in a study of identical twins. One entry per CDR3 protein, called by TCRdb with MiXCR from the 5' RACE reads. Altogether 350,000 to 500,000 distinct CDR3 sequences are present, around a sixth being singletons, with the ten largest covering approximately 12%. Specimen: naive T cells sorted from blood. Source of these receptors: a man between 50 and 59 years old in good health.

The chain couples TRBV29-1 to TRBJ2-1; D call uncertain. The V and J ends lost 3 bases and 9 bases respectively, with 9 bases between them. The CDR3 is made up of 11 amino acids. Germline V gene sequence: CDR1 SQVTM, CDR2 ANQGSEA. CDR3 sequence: CSVELVPEQFF. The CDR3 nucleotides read TGCAGCGTTGAGTTGGTTCCTGAGCAGTTCTTC.

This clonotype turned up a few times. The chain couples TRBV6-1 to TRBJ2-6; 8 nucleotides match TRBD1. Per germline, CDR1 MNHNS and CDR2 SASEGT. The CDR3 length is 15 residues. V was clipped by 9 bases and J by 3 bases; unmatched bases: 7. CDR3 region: CASKTGVNGANVLTF. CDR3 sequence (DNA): TGTGCCAGTAAGACAGGGGTGAATGGGGCCAACGTCCTGACTTTC.

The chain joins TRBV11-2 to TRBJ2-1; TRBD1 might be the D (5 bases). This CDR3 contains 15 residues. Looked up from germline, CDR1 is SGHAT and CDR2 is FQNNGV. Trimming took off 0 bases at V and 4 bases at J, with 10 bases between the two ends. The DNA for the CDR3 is TGTGCCAGCAGCTTAGAATATGGGGCTTACAATGAGCAGTTCTTC. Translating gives CASSLEYGAYNEQFF.

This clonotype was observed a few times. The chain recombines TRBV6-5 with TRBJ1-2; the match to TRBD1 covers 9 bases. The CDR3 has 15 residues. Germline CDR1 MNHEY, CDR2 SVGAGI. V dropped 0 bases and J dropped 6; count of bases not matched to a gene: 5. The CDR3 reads CASSYSTGGVNGYTF. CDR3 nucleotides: TGTGCCAGCAGTTACTCCACAGGGGGCGTCAATGGCTACACCTTC.

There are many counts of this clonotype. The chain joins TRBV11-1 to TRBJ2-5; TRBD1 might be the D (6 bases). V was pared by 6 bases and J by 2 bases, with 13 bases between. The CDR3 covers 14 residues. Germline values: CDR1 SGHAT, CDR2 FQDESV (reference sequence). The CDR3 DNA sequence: TGTGCCAGCAGTCTTGGGGGCCAGCAAGAGACCCAGTACTTC. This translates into CASSLGGQQETQYF.

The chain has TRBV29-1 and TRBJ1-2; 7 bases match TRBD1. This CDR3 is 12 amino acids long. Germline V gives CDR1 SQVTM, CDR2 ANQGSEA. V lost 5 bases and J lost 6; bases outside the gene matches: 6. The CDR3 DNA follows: TGCAGCGTTCGAAATCAGGGGGATGGCTACACCTTC. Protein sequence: CSVRNQGDGYTF.

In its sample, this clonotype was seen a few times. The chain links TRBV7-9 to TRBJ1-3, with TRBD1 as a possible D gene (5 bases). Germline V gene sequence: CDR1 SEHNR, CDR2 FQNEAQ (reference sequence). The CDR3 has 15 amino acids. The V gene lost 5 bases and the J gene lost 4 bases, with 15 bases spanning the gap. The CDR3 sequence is CASSPPQGSGNTIYF. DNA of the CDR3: TGTGCCAGCAGCCCTCCCCAGGGCTCAGGAAACACCATATATTTT.

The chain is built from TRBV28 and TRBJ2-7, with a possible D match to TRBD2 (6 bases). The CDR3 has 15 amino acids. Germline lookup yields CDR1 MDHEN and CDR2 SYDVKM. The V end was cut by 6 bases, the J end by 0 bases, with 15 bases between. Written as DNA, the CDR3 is TGTGCCAGCAGCCTGGGACTTCGGAGCTCCTACGAGCAGTACTTC. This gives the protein CASSLGLRSSYEQYF.

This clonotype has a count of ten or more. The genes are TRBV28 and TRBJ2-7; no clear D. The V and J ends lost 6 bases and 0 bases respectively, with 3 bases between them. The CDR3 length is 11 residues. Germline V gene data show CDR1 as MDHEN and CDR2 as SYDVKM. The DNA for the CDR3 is TGTGCCAGCAGGAGCTCCTACGAGCAGTACTTC. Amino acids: CASRSSYEQYF.

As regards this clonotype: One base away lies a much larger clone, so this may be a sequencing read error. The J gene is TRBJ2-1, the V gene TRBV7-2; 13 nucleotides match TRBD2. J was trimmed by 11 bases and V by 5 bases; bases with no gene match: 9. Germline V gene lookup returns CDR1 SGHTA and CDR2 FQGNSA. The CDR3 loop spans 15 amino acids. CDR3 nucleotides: TGTGCCAGCAGCCTCAGGACTAGCGGGGGAGGTAAGCAGTTCTTC. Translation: CASSLRTSGGGKQFF.